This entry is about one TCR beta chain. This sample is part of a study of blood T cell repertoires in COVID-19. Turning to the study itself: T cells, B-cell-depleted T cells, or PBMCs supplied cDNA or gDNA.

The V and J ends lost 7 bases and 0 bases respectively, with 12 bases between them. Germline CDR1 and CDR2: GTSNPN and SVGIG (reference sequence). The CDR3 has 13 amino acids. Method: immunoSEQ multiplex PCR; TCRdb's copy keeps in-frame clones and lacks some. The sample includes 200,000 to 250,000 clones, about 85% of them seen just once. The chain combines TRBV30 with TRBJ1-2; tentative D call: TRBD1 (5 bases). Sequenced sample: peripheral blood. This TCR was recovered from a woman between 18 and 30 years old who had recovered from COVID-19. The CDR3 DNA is TGTGCCTTTCAGGGTTTTCCTAACTATGGCTACACCTTC. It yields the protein CAFQGFPNYGYTF.